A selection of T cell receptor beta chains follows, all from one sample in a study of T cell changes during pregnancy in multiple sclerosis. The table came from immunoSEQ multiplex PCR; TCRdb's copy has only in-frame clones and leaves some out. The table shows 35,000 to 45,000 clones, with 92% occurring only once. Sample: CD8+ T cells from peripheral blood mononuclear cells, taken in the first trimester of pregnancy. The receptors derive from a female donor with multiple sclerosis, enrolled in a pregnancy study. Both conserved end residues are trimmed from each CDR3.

ASSYPPGQITDTQY,TRBJ2-3,TRBV7-9
AISDPNREGNSPLH,TRBJ1-6,TRBV10-3
ATFVQGTGGSYGYT,TRBJ1-2,TRBV6-6
ASRGGHQETQY,TRBJ2-5,TRBV2
ASSPRDSKNSPLH,TRBJ1-6,TRBV9
ASSQRDTENSPLH,TRBJ1-6,TRBV6-5
ASRGQGQETQY,TRBJ2-5,TRBV10-2
ASSDSGAGGPHEQF,TRBJ2-1,TRBV6-4
ASSEAWQGGYGYT,TRBJ1-2,TRBV6-1
ASSEAGVNSPLH,TRBJ1-6,TRBV6-4
ASIQGTTISTDTQY,TRBJ2-3,TRBV11-2
ASSQDSGSGNTIY,TRBJ1-3,TRBV4-1
ASRAAGIGYEQY,TRBJ2-7,TRBV27
ASSQAEEGNTEAF,TRBJ1-1,TRBV4-1
ASSLAPEDYEQY,TRBJ2-7,TRBV5-6
SVGDPGQGAYGYT,TRBJ1-2,TRBV29-1
ASRGPGTSGVYEQF,TRBJ2-1,TRBV9
ASSDSLSGANVLT,TRBJ2-6,TRBV6-4
ASSLGRGDMNTEAF,TRBJ1-1,TRBV13
ASSLALASPQETQY,TRBJ2-5,TRBV5-1
ASSLVGRSPLQPQH,TRBJ1-5,TRBV7-4
AWSALGDTQY,TRBJ2-3,TRBV30
ASSVGERGATDTQY,TRBJ2-3,TRBV9
ASSTFSNQPQH,TRBJ1-5,TRBV5-1
AWTSRAHTEAF,TRBJ1-1,TRBV30
ASSPLGGATNEKLF,TRBJ1-4,TRBV9
ASSLRGNTEAF,TRBJ1-1,TRBV5-1
ASRGGGGGDYEQY,TRBJ2-7,TRBV27
AISVDRGYEQF,TRBJ2-1,TRBV10-3
ASSQGTSYEQY,TRBJ2-7,TRBV13
ASSTGQEEDYGYT,TRBJ1-2,TRBV13
SVTSGPSHEQY,TRBJ2-7,TRBV29-1
AGIDRSYGYT,TRBJ1-2,TRBV7-9
ASSFRGSSGGSNEQF,TRBJ2-1,TRBV11-2
ASSLIGDTEAF,TRBJ1-1,TRBV5-4
ASSVQGESYEQY,TRBJ2-7,TRBV9
ASSGMGQVYEQY,TRBJ2-7,TRBV2
ASSKRQEKWLYGYT,TRBJ1-2,TRBV19
ASSYSRDTQY,TRBJ2-3,TRBV6-5
ASSFPDREETQY,TRBJ2-5,TRBV13
ATQDGAGTDTQY,TRBJ2-3,TRBV6-1
ASRGTSGVVETQY,TRBJ2-5,TRBV7-2
ASSFEDRAYYGYT,TRBJ1-2,TRBV5-6
ASTGKERGPAYEQY,TRBJ2-7,TRBV10-2
ASSSFEVIGTTNEKLF,TRBJ1-4,TRBV5-1
AWSVLYREYPNYGYT,TRBJ1-2,TRBV30
ASSKGTGRDNEQF,TRBJ2-1,TRBV13
ASSVGSGSRETQY,TRBJ2-5,TRBV9
ASSVAQGGNYGYT,TRBJ1-2,TRBV9
ASSLGHNEAF,TRBJ1-1,TRBV7-6
ASSYLGGEKLF,TRBJ1-4,TRBV6-5
ASRPITGGALKTQY,TRBJ2-5,TRBV11-2
ASSYYSNYGYT,TRBJ1-2,TRBV6-5
ASSPGGSGVVH,TRBJ2-5,TRBV7-7
ASSQDAGHVEQF,TRBJ2-1,TRBV4-1
AWTLKPEAF,TRBJ1-1,TRBV30